Listed below are T cell receptor beta chains from one sample, sequenced in a study of T cell repertoires in cytomegalovirus infection. TCRdb independently ran MiXCR on the reads; one entry per CDR3 protein. Of tens of thousands of distinct CDR3 sequences in the sample, around 42% were seen once. Their antigens are not known. This material consisted of CD8+ T cells from cultured PBMCs, taken from culture after CMV antigen stimulation. The origin of the receptors is a human donor in good health (CMV status not recorded). Some clones in this sample may be carry-over from other donors' samples. CDR3s include the opening cysteine and the closing phenylalanine or tryptophan. D genes are given only for firm matches. The size entry is marked missing in some rows and otherwise reads once, few, many or a size class.

- | TRBJ2-5 | - | TRBV20-1 | CSAEPLDGGETQYF | TGCAGTGCTGAGCCACTGGACGGAGGGGAGACCCAGTACTTC
- | TRBJ1-5 | - | TRBV19 | CASGPAPGNGCHF | TGTGCCAGTGGTCCAGCCCCAGGTAATGGGTGCCATTTT
few | TRBJ1-1 | - | TRBV27 | CASSFGRETEAFF | TGTGCCAGCAGTTTCGGGCGGGAGACTGAAGCTTTCTTT
many | TRBJ2-6 | - | TRBV4-1 | CASSQEVLSGANVLTF | TGCGCCAGCAGCCAAGAGGTTCTCTCTGGGGCCAACGTCCTGACTTTC
- | TRBJ1-4 | TRBD1 | TRBV7-4 | CASSLVPGQGRDEKLFF | TGTGCCAGCAGCTTAGTTCCTGGACAGGGGCGGGATGAAAAACTGTTTTTT
many | TRBJ2-1 | TRBD1 | TRBV6-1 | CASSEGTGVYNEQFF | TGTGCCAGCAGTGAGGGGACAGGGGTCTACAATGAGCAGTTCTTC
- | TRBJ2-2 | TRBD2 | TRBV12-3/TRBV12-4 | CASSSASGVFTGELFF | TGTGCCAGCAGTTCGGCTAGCGGGGTTTTCACCGGGGAGCTGTTTTTT
few | TRBJ2-2 | - | TRBV11-2 | CASSLNTGELFF | TGTGCCAGCAGCTTAAACACCGGGGAGCTGTTTTTT
few | TRBJ2-7 | - | TRBV11-2 | CASSLVAPGAGKDEQYF | TGTGCCAGCAGCTTAGTAGCCCCGGGGGCAGGGAAGGACGAGCAGTACTTC
few | TRBJ1-1 | TRBD1 | TRBV19 | CASSVTILMTGEDAFF | TGTGCCAGTAGTGTCACGATATTAATGACAGGGGAGGATGCTTTCTTT
- | TRBJ1-4 | TRBD1 | TRBV12-3/TRBV12-4 | CASGNRGRDEKLFF | TGTGCCAGCGGCAACAGGGGGCGGGATGAAAAACTGTTTTTT
- | TRBJ2-1 | - | TRBV2 | CASSEAPGTYNEQFF | TGTGCCAGCAGTGAAGCCCCCGGGACTTACAATGAGCAGTTCTTC
- | TRBJ1-6 | - | TRBV7-6 | CASSLGSNQSPLHF | TGTGCCAGCAGCTTAGGGAGCAACCAATCACCCCTCCACTTT
few | TRBJ2-6 | - | TRBV4-2 | CASSQDLGEANVLTF | TGTGCCAGCAGCCAAGATCTAGGGGAGGCCAACGTCCTGACTTTC
- | TRBJ2-5 | - | TRBV7-8 | CASSLALGQETQYF | TGTGCCAGCAGCTTAGCGCTCGGTCAAGAGACCCAGTACTTC
few | TRBJ2-1 | TRBD2 | TRBV2 | CASSAWREANEQFF | TGTGCCAGCAGTGCGTGGCGGGAGGCGAATGAGCAGTTCTTC
- | TRBJ2-3 | TRBD1 | TRBV7-6 | CASRPGQSTDTQYF | TGTGCCAGCAGACCGGGACAGAGCACAGATACGCAGTATTTT
- | TRBJ1-1 | - | TRBV2 | CASGRDLTLTEAFF | TGTGCCAGCGGTAGGGACTTAACTCTGACTGAAGCTTTCTTT
many | TRBJ2-1 | - | TRBV7-2 | CASSLGYRGLTYNEQFF | TGTGCCAGCAGCTTAGGGTACAGGGGACTCACATACAATGAGCAGTTCTTC
- | TRBJ1-5 | - | TRBV19 | CASSITGGGPQHF | TGTGCCAGTAGTATAACCGGAGGGGGGCCCCAGCATTTT
few | TRBJ2-3 | - | TRBV7-3 | CASSLTGATQYF | TGTGCCAGCAGCTTAACTGGCGCTACGCAGTATTTT
few | TRBJ2-2 | TRBD2 | TRBV7-6 | CASSTSGGATGELFF | TGTGCCAGCAGTACTAGCGGGGGGGCCACCGGGGAGCTGTTTTTT
few | TRBJ1-5 | TRBD1 | TRBV12-3/TRBV12-4 | CASGSIAGGQPQHF | TGTGCCAGCGGGTCTATTGCAGGGGGCCAGCCCCAGCATTTT
- | TRBJ2-2 | - | TRBV6-2/TRBV6-3 | CASGRGNTGELFF | TGTGCCAGCGGACGAGGGAACACCGGGGAGCTGTTTTTT
- | TRBJ2-2 | - | TRBV6-2/TRBV6-3 | CASNGGSWELFF | TGTGCCAGCAATGGGGGGAGTTGGGAGCTGTTTTTT
- | TRBJ1-1 | - | TRBV6-8 | CASSYSRVYTEAFF | TGTGCCAGCAGTTACTCCCGGGTTTACACTGAAGCTTTCTTT
few | TRBJ1-2 | - | TRBV7-9 | CASSLVGGNYGYTF | TGTGCCAGCAGCTTAGTCGGGGGAAACTATGGCTACACCTTC
- | TRBJ2-3 | TRBD1 | TRBV7-9 | CASSYTGGRDTQYF | TGTGCCAGCAGCTACACAGGGGGCCGAGATACGCAGTATTTT